These 22 T cell receptor beta chains share one sample of origin, sequenced in a study of blood T cells in healthy people across ages. Alongside a J-beta primer mix, a sample-barcoded 5' primer served in a second PCR lasting about 7 to 11 cycles. TCRdb passed the 5' RACE reads through MiXCR, listing each CDR3 protein once. The sample shows 800,000 to 1,000,000 distinct CDR3 sequences, approximately 49% of them seen only once. Sequences were obtained from blood. Receptor source: a man younger than 45 in good health.

The gene calls are TRBV25-1 and TRBJ2-3; D unresolved. The CDR3 has 16 amino acids. The V gene lost 2 bases and the J gene lost 6 bases, with 18 bases spanning the gap. Per germline, CDR1 MGHDK and CDR2 SYGVNS. The CDR3 is CASSELSGFGMDTQYF. CDR3 sequence (DNA): TGTGCCAGCAGTGAACTTTCTGGTTTTGGGATGGATACGCAGTATTTT.

Worth noting for this clonotype: A junction end diverges from the germline sequence, so it may reflect a read error. V is TRBV12-3 or TRBV12-4 and J is TRBJ2-7; 9 bases match TRBD2. This CDR3 comprises 14 residues. CDR3 coding DNA: TGTGCCGGCAGCTTAAGCGGGGGGACGAACGAGCAGTACTTC. Protein: CAGSLSGGTNEQYF.

This rearrangement joins TRBV10-3 to TRBJ2-3; D is undetermined. This CDR3 has 11 residues. The V gene lost 5 bases and the J gene lost 2 bases, with 2 bases spanning the gap. Germline CDR1 is ENHRY and CDR2 is SYGVKD. Here the CDR3 reads CAISNTDTQYF. CDR3 nucleotides: TGTGCCATCAGTAACACAGATACGCAGTATTTT.

This rearrangement joins TRBV4-1 to TRBJ2-7, with D possibly being TRBD1 or TRBD2 (5 bases each). Trimming left V 0 bases short and J 0 bases short, with 12 bases between. The CDR3 is made up of 16 amino acids. CDR1 and CDR2 (germline): MGHRA, YSYEKL. CDR3 protein: CASSQDAGAYSYEQYF. DNA for the CDR3: TGCGCCAGCAGCCAAGATGCCGGGGCCTACTCCTACGAGCAGTACTTC.

The CDR3 protein is CASSTDKFLVWAFF. In DNA, the CDR3 is TGTGCCAGCAGTACCGACAAGTTTCTCGTATGGGCTTTCTTT. This sequence joins TRBV5-8 and TRBJ1-1; D is undetermined. V lost 5 bases to trimming and J lost 11 bases, with 22 bases between them. The CDR3 is 14 residues long. Germline V gene sequence: CDR1 SGHTS, CDR2 YDEGEE. Drawing the rest from reference TRBV5-8 and TRBJ1-1, the complete variable domain is EAGVTQSPTHLIKTRGQQATLRCSPISGHTSVYWYQQALGLGLQFLLWYDEGEERNRGNFPPRFSGRQFPNYSSELNVNALELEDSALYLCASSTDKFLVWAFFGQGTRLTVV.

This clonotype was counted a few times. V and J are TRBV6-5 and TRBJ2-7; the D is unclear. Trimming left V 5 bases short and J 0 bases short, with 17 bases between. CDR1 MNHEY and CDR2 SVGAGI come from the germline V gene. The CDR3 spans 16 residues. In DNA, the CDR3 is TGTGCCAGCAGTCAACCGGACGGAACGAGCTCCTACGAGCAGTACTTC. Residues: CASSQPDGTSSYEQYF.

V usage is TRBV7-9 and J usage is TRBJ2-7; D gene ambiguous. This CDR3 comprises 13 residues. Trimming shortened V by 5 bases and J by 3 bases, and 11 bases separated the two germline ends. Germline lookup yields CDR1 SEHNR and CDR2 FQNEAQ (reference sequence). CDR3 DNA sequence: TGTGCCAGCAGCCGAGGAAGCGTCTACGAGCAGTACTTC. Residues: CASSRGSVYEQYF.

In this sample, this clonotype turned up a few times. J is TRBJ2-7 and V is TRBV5-1; D is perhaps TRBD1 (5 bases). CDR1 and CDR2 from the germline V gene are SGHRS and YFSETQ. The CDR3 is made up of 14 amino acids. V lost 4 bases to trimming and J lost 5 bases, with 16 bases between them. The CDR3 is CASSPTDRKDEQYF. In DNA form, the CDR3 reads TGCGCCAGCAGCCCGACTGACAGAAAGGACGAGCAGTACTTC.

The rearrangement joins TRBV12-3 or TRBV12-4 to TRBJ2-5; 12 nucleotides match TRBD1. The V gene end was trimmed by 6 bases and the J gene end by 2 bases; junction bases not matched to a gene: 7. This CDR3 has 16 amino acids. This CDR3 reads CASRLGQGARQETQYF. CDR3 coding DNA: TGTGCCAGCAGACTGGGACAGGGGGCAAGGCAAGAGACCCAGTACTTC.

Turning to this clonotype: The germline gene is not matched at one end of the junction; a read error may be the cause. This rearrangement joins TRBV20-1 to TRBJ1-1; maybe TRBD1 (5 bases). The CDR3 length is 16 residues. Germline-derived CDR1 and CDR2 are DFQATT and SNEGSKA (reference sequence). CDR3 amino acids: CSASDLDSSMNTEAFF. The CDR3 nucleotides are TGTAGTGCTAGCGACTTAGACAGCTCAATGAACACTGAAGCTTTCTTT.

This clonotype has only a few counts. The CDR3 DNA reads TGTGCCAGCAGCTTAGCTATTCCCGGGACAGGGTACACTGAAGCTTTCTTT. Its protein product is CASSLAIPGTGYTEAFF. The V call is TRBV7-2, the J call TRBJ1-1, with 9 bases fitting TRBD1. The V gene's germline CDR1 is SGHTA and CDR2 FQGNSA. V lost 0 bases to trimming and J lost 3 bases; unmatched junction nucleotides: 8. This CDR3 has 17 amino acids.

This clonotype was observed many times. This chain connects TRBV29-1 to TRBJ2-1; D might be TRBD2 (6 bases). Trimming cost V 7 bases and J 3 bases, with 16 bases left between them. The V gene's germline CDR1 is SQVTM and CDR2 ANQGSEA. This CDR3 spans 14 amino acids. The CDR3 loop reads CSGGSGWLYNEQFF. In DNA, the CDR3 is TGCAGCGGCGGCAGCGGGTGGCTCTACAATGAGCAGTTCTTC.

In its sample, this clonotype was seen a few times. V is TRBV20-1 and J is TRBJ2-4; 7 nucleotides line up with TRBD1. CDR3 size: 13 residues. V lost 3 bases to trimming and J lost 3 bases; unmatched junction nucleotides: 2. Per the germline V gene, CDR1 is DFQATT and CDR2 is SNEGSKA (reference sequence). The CDR3 protein is CSASRGNKNIQYF. Here the CDR3 DNA reads TGCAGTGCTAGCAGGGGGAACAAAAACATTCAGTACTTC.

This clonotype was recorded once. This sequence joins TRBV20-1 and TRBJ1-2, with no clear D. V was pared by 1 base and J by 7 bases, with 7 bases between. The CDR3 is 11 residues long. Germline CDR1 reads DFQATT; CDR2 reads SNEGSKA (reference sequence). The CDR3 is CSARGGAGYTF. The CDR3 DNA is TGCAGTGCTAGAGGAGGTGCTGGCTACACCTTC.

V and J are TRBV20-1 and TRBJ2-2, with D unclear. The germline gives CDR1 DFQATT, CDR2 SNEGSKA (reference sequence). This CDR3 region has 13 residues. With 2 bases removed from V and 4 bases from J, the gap between germline ends came to 8 bases. CDR3 region: CSARSSLTGELFF. As DNA, the CDR3 is TGCAGTGCTAGAAGCTCGCTCACCGGGGAGCTGTTTTTT.

This chain links TRBV11-3 with TRBJ2-5; D may match TRBD1 or TRBD2 (5 bases each). Looked up from germline, CDR1 is SGHNT and CDR2 is YENEEA. Trimming removed 3 bases at V and 2 bases at J, with 13 bases between. The length of the CDR3 is 15 residues. CDR3 DNA sequence: TGTGCCAGCAGCTTGGGACGGACGATACAAGAGACCCAGTACTTC. Its protein product is CASSLGRTIQETQYF.

The V call is TRBV2, the J call TRBJ1-1, with D uncertain. The germline gives CDR1 SNHLY, CDR2 FYNNEI. The CDR3 extends over 13 amino acids. V was shortened by 5 bases and J by 0 bases, with 7 bases between the two germline ends. CDR3 loop: CASSRMVNTEAFF. Here the CDR3 DNA reads TGTGCCAGCAGTAGAATGGTGAACACTGAAGCTTTCTTT.

This clonotype was counted between two and nine times. This chain uses TRBV12-3 or TRBV12-4 with TRBJ2-7, with D unclear. The V and J ends lost 2 bases and 5 bases respectively, with 13 bases between them. The CDR3 runs 14 residues. The CDR3: CASSLITEWDEQYF. The CDR3 nucleotides read TGTGCCAGCAGTTTAATAACGGAGTGGGACGAGCAGTACTTC.

Points on this clonotype: One base away lies a much larger clone, so this may be a sequencing read error. The chain employs TRBV12-3 or TRBV12-4 and TRBJ2-7; a weak D match, TRBD2 (5 bases). There are 14 residues in the CDR3. Trimming stripped 2 bases from V and 0 bases from J, with 8 bases between. The CDR3, as DNA: TGTGCCAGCAGTTTAAGTACTAGCTCCTACGAGCAGTACGTC. This gives the protein CASSLSTSSYEQYV.

Remarks on this clonotype: Germline is not matched at one junction end, which may reflect a read error. In DNA, the CDR3 is TGTGCCAACAGCACCGGGCTCTACAATGAGCAGTTCTTC. This translates into CANSTGLYNEQFF. The rearrangement joins TRBV7-6 to TRBJ2-1, with D unclear. The germline V gene encodes CDR1 SGHVS and CDR2 FNYEAQ. The CDR3 runs 13 residues.

At least ten counts were recorded for this clonotype. The rearrangement joins TRBV6-5 to TRBJ2-3, with a possible D match to TRBD1 (6 bases). This CDR3 region has 16 residues. Per the germline V gene, CDR1 is MNHEY and CDR2 is SVGAGI. V was clipped by 2 bases and J by 2 bases, with 14 bases between them. Here the CDR3 DNA reads TGTGCCAGCAGTTACCTCCGGGGACAAAACACAGATACGCAGTATTTT. It yields the protein CASSYLRGQNTDTQYF.

This chain uses TRBV9 with TRBJ2-5; TRBD1 aligns across 8 bases. J gave up 3 bases and V 4 bases, and 14 bases lay outside the gene matches. The CDR3 spans 17 residues. CDR1 and CDR2 (germline): SGDLS, YYNGEE. The CDR3, as DNA: TGTGCCAGCAGCCCCGAGAGGCTCGGACAGGGTAAAGAGACCCAGTACTTC. As protein: CASSPERLGQGKETQYF.